This TCR beta chain was observed in a study of shared clonotypes between healthy human individuals (TCRdb year 2020). For the study in its entirety: The cohort comprised a couple of women and a few men aged 18 to 49 years. For each donor, three plates each were used for CD4 naive and CD4 memory, two plates were used for CD8 naive, and one plate was used for CD8 memory. To estimate repertoire size and how much clonotypes are shared between individuals, the study performed deep sequencing of blood TCR repertoires from about 5 healthy adults. To increase sequencing depth and limit assay-specific biases, different laboratories used diverse techniques to prepare libraries and sequence TCR repertoires. Between about 0.9 and 10 billion PBMCs per donor were obtained by leukapheresis. Points the paper makes about the study in general: Only blood was sampled, and tissue TCR repertoires likely differ from those in blood. Higher generation probabilities were observed for clonotypes shared by all four sorted-subset donors than for non-shared clonotypes. The genetic and exposure-history diversity represented was limited by the small number of donors. When several donors were compared, the shared fraction of clonotypes was roughly 4.8% for naive CD4, roughly 3.4% for naive CD8, roughly 2.5% for memory CD4, and roughly 0.43% for memory CD8. Pairwise subsampling led to the expectation that sequencing depth would affect the degree of clonotype sharing among donors. Estimated clonotype richness was generally larger for naive than for memory subsets. Even with the large sequencing depth, rarefaction of the sorted-subset datasets indicated that sequencing was incomplete.

TCR CDR3 regions were amplified from genomic DNA by multiplex PCR using the deep immunoSEQ assay. Extracted genomic DNA from each cell subset was spread evenly across all wells of several immunoSEQ 96-well plates, with each plate serving as a replicate. For sorted subsets, about 220 ng of genomic DNA, equivalent to 30,000 or so T cell genomes, went into each replicate PCR. Purified libraries were measured with a Qubit 3.0 fluorometer, size-checked on a Bioanalyzer 2100, and measured again with the KAPA Library Quantification kit. Every immunoSEQ 96-well plate was sequenced on a dedicated single-read 150-cycle Illumina NextSeq 550 flow cell. Per the authors' processing: Because the immunoSEQ output included only junctional sequences and no quality scores, the filtering could not be the same as the filtering used for full-length reads. To assign V/J genes and CDR3, sequences were annotated using PyIR, a Python wrapper for IgBLAST v1.9, with IMGT germline references. Reads were filtered out if the reads had weak V/J assignments (E-value above 1e-6), no CDR3, stop codons, out-of-frame junctions, or ambiguous translated residues. V3J clonotypes were defined by identical inferred V gene, J gene, and CDR3 amino acid sequence. Percentage overlap between repertoires was calculated by dividing the number of shared unique clonotypes by the size of the smaller repertoire. Three approaches were used to assess repertoire richness: RTK rarefaction, the Chao1 estimator, and Recon v2.1 estimates of unobserved clonotypes. Generation probabilities for all TCRbeta clonotypes obtained by the gDNA method from a handful of donors were computed using OLGA. Entries here come from immuneACCESS through TCRdb and include only in-frame sequences with V and J called. Some clones fail to appear in such tables; in the studies checked, an unresolved V gene covers under half of the shortfall, and the cause of the remainder is unknown. The V and J calls and the clone size are those of that table, but D and trimming were determined from the DNA. Present in this sample are under 1 million clones, over 90% of which were seen just once. Of the sample, about 25% falls within the top ten clones.

CD8 naive samples consisted of CD45RO-negative cells that were positively selected for CCR7, yielding a CD45RA+CCR7+ population without TemRA cells. The donors were healthy, HIV-negative adults with no recently reported acute infections or vaccinations. Only Caucasian adults living in Nashville, Tennessee, USA were represented among the donors. Blood was obtained by leukapheresis, after which PBMCs were separated by Ficoll-Histopaque density gradient centrifugation and cryopreserved in liquid nitrogen vapor phase. Analytical flow cytometry was used to check the purity and quantity of each magnetically sorted T cell population. Genomic DNA was isolated from each sorted fraction and quantified by UV absorbance on a Nanodrop 2000c. CDR1 and CDR2 are read off the germline V gene as MNHEY and SVGAGI. Spanning cysteine to phenylalanine, the CDR3 consists of 15 amino acids. Only the CDR3 portion is preserved as DNA: 45 bases, with reading frame beginning at the first base. The germline ends are 8 bases apart after V is trimmed by 0 bases and J by 2 bases.

In the case of this clone: Its target antigen remains unknown. No much larger clone is present one base from it, and per-base qualities are unavailable. Other DNA sequences in this specimen translate into the identical CDR3.

The specimen sequenced was naive CD8+ T cells sorted from blood. In light of the paper, this sample's cell subset or site label describes: CD45RA+CCR7+. Recombination joined TRBV6-5 with TRBJ1-5, with TRBD1 perhaps the D gene, on 6 matching bases. The TCR sequence derives from a man younger than 45 in good health. The sequenced DNA is TGTGCCAGCAGTTACTCCGGGGGCCGCAATCAGCCCCAGCATTTT. It translates to CASSYSGGRNQPQHF.